These 17 T cell receptor beta chains originate from one sample sequenced in a study of blood T cells in healthy people across ages. With a J-beta primer mix and a sample-barcoded 5' primer, a second PCR ran roughly 6 to 11 cycles. TCRdb ran MiXCR on the 5' RACE reads and lists one entry per CDR3 protein. The repertoire has some 1.7 million distinct CDR3 sequences, under 30% of them found once; the top ten carry over 7%. The specimen sequenced was blood. All receptors derive from a woman in her 30s in good health.

This clonotype showed up many times. The rearrangement joins TRBV10-3 to TRBJ2-7; D uncertain. CDR3 length: 12 residues. Per germline, CDR1 ENHRY and CDR2 SYGVKD. V was cut by 3 bases and J by 3 bases, with 6 bases left in between. CDR3 DNA sequence: TGTGCCATCAGTGAAGGCCTCTACGAGCAGTACTTC. It encodes CAISEGLYEQYF.

This clonotype was detected many times. This rearrangement joins TRBV29-1 to TRBJ2-7; weak D call: TRBD2 (5 bases). Trimming cost V 5 bases and J 3 bases, with 8 bases left between them. The CDR3 is 11 amino acids. CDR1 is SQVTM, CDR2 ANQGSEA, per germline. The CDR3 protein is CSVYGDYEQYF. Written as DNA, the CDR3 is TGCAGCGTTTACGGGGACTACGAGCAGTACTTC.

This clonotype was counted ten times or more. The chain carries TRBV7-2 and TRBJ1-2, with D uncertain. The CDR3 spans 14 residues. The germline V gene has CDR1 SGHTA and CDR2 FQGNSA. The V end lost 1 base, the J end lost 4 bases, and 10 bases lay between the germline ends. The CDR3 bases are TGTGCCAGCAGCTTAGGCTCGGGGTCCTATGGCTACACCTTC. It codes for CASSLGSGSYGYTF.

The sample holds a few counts of this clonotype. The chain is built from TRBV12-3 or TRBV12-4 and TRBJ1-5; D ambiguous. The CDR3 loop spans 12 amino acids. Trimming stripped 0 bases from V and 10 bases from J, with 7 bases between. CDR3 in DNA: TGTGCCAGCAGTTTAGCCCCCAACCCCCAGCATTTT. Translating it yields CASSLAPNPQHF.

The gene calls are TRBV5-1 and TRBJ1-2, with D perhaps matching TRBD1 (5 bases). Trimming pared 0 bases from V and 8 bases from J, leaving 14 bases between. Germline CDR1 is SGHRS and CDR2 is YFSETQ. This CDR3 is built from 14 residues. The CDR3 region is CASSLGRDGTGYTF. CDR3 nucleotides: TGCGCCAGCAGCTTGGGGAGGGACGGCACGGGCTACACCTTC.

This chain joins TRBV14 and TRBJ2-1; 7 positions agree with TRBD2. CDR1 and CDR2 (germline): SGHDN, FVKESK. Trimming cost V 2 bases and J 1 base; bases outside gene matches: 5. This CDR3 has 16 residues. The CDR3 coding sequence is TGTGCCAGCAGCCAACGGACTAGAGCGTCCTACAATGAGCAGTTCTTC. Its protein product is CASSQRTRASYNEQFF.

The J gene is TRBJ2-3, the V gene TRBV20-1; a possible D gene is TRBD2 (5 bases). The ends were cut back, 3 bases at V and 2 bases at J, with 15 bases in the middle. The CDR3 spans 15 residues. Germline CDR1 DFQATT, CDR2 SNEGSKA (reference sequence). The CDR3 is CSARSSGSLTDTQYF. The CDR3 DNA is TGCAGTGCTAGGAGTTCGGGGTCCCTCACAGATACGCAGTATTTT.

In this sample, this clonotype turned up many times. This rearrangement joins TRBV28 to TRBJ2-3, with a possible D match to TRBD2 (6 bases). V was shortened by 5 bases and J by 4 bases, with 13 bases between the two germline ends. Germline CDR1 is MDHEN and CDR2 is SYDVKM. This CDR3 contains 14 residues. CDR3 DNA: TGTGCCAGCAGTCCCGGGGGTGGTCCAGATACGCAGTATTTT. It yields the protein CASSPGGGPDTQYF.

The chain employs TRBV30 and TRBJ2-5, with 9 bases lining up with TRBD1. The V gene end was trimmed by 2 bases and the J gene end by 13 bases; junction bases not matched to a gene: 11. The CDR3 loop spans 13 amino acids. In germline, CDR1 is GTSNPN, CDR2 SVGIG (reference sequence). The CDR3 here is CAWSHTGTGFLYF. The CDR3 nucleotides read TGTGCCTGGAGTCATACCGGGACAGGGTTTTTGTACTTC. The full variable domain, in which reference TRBV30 and TRBJ2-5 provide the parts outside the CDR3, is SQTIHQWPATLVQPVGSPLSLECTVEGTSNPNLYWYRQAAGRGLQLLFYSVGIGQISSEVPQNLSASRPQDRQFILSSKKLLLSDSGFYLCAWSHTGTGFLYFGPGTRLLVL.

The chain links TRBV20-1 to TRBJ1-2; no reliable D call. CDR3 length equals 13 residues. Trimming shortened V by 6 bases and J by 6 bases, and 17 bases separated the two germline ends. Per the germline V gene, CDR1 is DFQATT and CDR2 is SNEGSKA (reference sequence). CDR3 in amino acids: CSAKGPDADGYTF. The CDR3, as DNA: TGCAGTGCCAAGGGTCCCGACGCCGATGGCTACACCTTC.

The sample holds a few counts of this clonotype. The CDR3 spells CASRIGTEAFF. DNA of the CDR3: TGTGCCAGCAGGATAGGCACTGAAGCTTTCTTT. This sequence joins TRBV6-2 or TRBV6-3 and TRBJ1-1; D gene unclear. Germline CDR1 is MNHEY and CDR2 is SVGEGT. The V end was cut by 6 bases, the J end by 4 bases, with 6 bases between. The CDR3 consists of 11 residues.

Notes on this clonotype: Possible read error: a much larger clone is one base away. J is TRBJ2-1 and V is TRBV4-2; D not resolved. The germline V gene encodes CDR1 LGHNA and CDR2 YNFKEQ. This CDR3 comprises 15 residues. The CDR3 is CVSSPPGPSYNEQFF. Here the CDR3 DNA reads TGTGTCAGCAGCCCCCCCGGTCCCTCCTACAATGAGCAGTTCTTC.

This clonotype occurred a few times. CDR3 sequence: CASSQGVDYGYTF. The CDR3 coding sequence is TGTGCCAGCAGTCAGGGGGTAGACTATGGCTACACCTTC. The chain links TRBV12-3 or TRBV12-4 to TRBJ1-2, with 7 bases aligning to TRBD1. The V and J ends lost 5 bases and 3 bases, in that order; junction bases with no gene match: 3. The length of the CDR3 is 13 residues.

This clonotype was detected only once. One junction end does not reproduce the germline sequence, and a read error may be involved. J is TRBJ2-6 and V is TRBV27; possible D gene TRBD1, 5 bases. Per germline, CDR1 MNHEY and CDR2 SMNVEV (reference sequence). The CDR3 is 16 residues long. This chain's CDR3 is CASSFGTSPGANVRTF. Written as DNA, the CDR3 is TGTGCCAGCAGTTTTGGCACCTCACCTGGGGCCAACGTCCGGACTTTC.

The chain couples TRBV4-1 to TRBJ1-6; 8 bases agree with TRBD1. V shed 5 bases, J shed 11 bases, and the junction held 11 bases outside the gene matches. Germline V gene lookup returns CDR1 MGHRA and CDR2 YSYEKL. The CDR3 sequence is 15 residues long. The CDR3 DNA reads TGCGCCAGCAGCTTACCTAGACAGGGGAGGACACCCCTCCACTTT. Protein sequence: CASSLPRQGRTPLHF.

The chain couples TRBV11-2 to TRBJ2-5; D is ambiguous. The better agreement between TRBJ2-7 and the DNA end casts doubt on the J call. Looked up from germline, CDR1 is SGHAT and CDR2 is FQNNGV. CDR3 length: 12 amino acids. CDR3 loop: CASSPNLFEQYF. As DNA, the CDR3 is TGTGCCAGCAGCCCAAACCTTTTCGAGCAGTACTTC.

This clonotype was counted many times. The chain uses TRBV11-1 and TRBJ2-3; 8 bases match TRBD2. V was pared by 5 bases and J by 2 bases, with 6 bases of the junction left unmatched. CDR1 is SGHAT, CDR2 FQDESV, per germline (reference sequence). The length of the CDR3 is 15 residues. The CDR3 DNA reads TGTGCCAGCAGCCCTCGGGGGGGCTCCACAGATACGCAGTATTTT. It specifies CASSPRGGSTDTQYF.